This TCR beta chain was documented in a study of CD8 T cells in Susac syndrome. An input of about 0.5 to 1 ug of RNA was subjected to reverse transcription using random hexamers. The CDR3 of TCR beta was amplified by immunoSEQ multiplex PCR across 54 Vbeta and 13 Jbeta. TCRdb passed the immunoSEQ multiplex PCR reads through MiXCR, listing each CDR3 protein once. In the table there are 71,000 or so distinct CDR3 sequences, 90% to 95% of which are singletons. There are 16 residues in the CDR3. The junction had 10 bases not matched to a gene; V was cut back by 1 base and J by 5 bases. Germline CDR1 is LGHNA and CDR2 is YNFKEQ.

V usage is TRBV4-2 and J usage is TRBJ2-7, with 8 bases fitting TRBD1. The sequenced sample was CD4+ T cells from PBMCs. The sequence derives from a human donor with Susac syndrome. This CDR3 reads CASSQGLGQGENEQYF. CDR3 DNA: TGTGCCAGCAGCCAAGGATTAGGACAGGGCGAAAACGAGCAGTACTTC.